The 19 T cell receptor beta chains below all came from one sample that was sequenced in a study of blood T cell repertoires in COVID-19. Some clones are missing from TCRdb's copy, which holds only in-frame ones; the method was immunoSEQ multiplex PCR. This sample has about 170,000 clones, with approximately 90% found just once. Specimen: peripheral blood. The receptors stem from a man aged 45-65 years with acute or convalescent COVID-19.

CDR3 DNA: TGTGCCAGCAGCCCTCACGCCGCTGGGCGAAGCACAGATACGCAGTATTTT. Amino acids: CASSPHAAGRSTDTQYF. The gene calls are TRBV9 and TRBJ2-3, with D uncertain. The germline V and J ends were trimmed by 4 bases and 0 bases, with 18 bases remaining between them. Germline V CDR1 and CDR2: SGDLS, YYNGEE. The CDR3 has 17 residues.

V gene TRBV5-5 combines with J gene TRBJ1-5, with D possibly matching TRBD1 (6 bases). Germline CDR1 reads SGHKS; CDR2 reads YYEKEE (reference sequence). The V and J ends lost 3 bases and 3 bases respectively, with 10 bases between them. The CDR3 contains 14 residues. CDR3 sequence (DNA): TGTGCCAGCAGCTCAAGGACAGACAATCAGCCCCAGCATTTT. Translation: CASSSRTDNQPQHF.

This clone has only one observation. The chain joins TRBV18 to TRBJ2-2, with 9 bases matching TRBD2. This CDR3 is built from 21 residues. J gave up 4 bases and V 1 base, and 19 bases lay outside the gene matches. Germline V gene sequence: CDR1 KGHSH, CDR2 LQKENI. The CDR3 loop is CASSPQIREAGLALTTGELFF. In DNA form, the CDR3 reads TGTGCCAGCTCACCACAAATCCGAGAAGCGGGACTAGCTTTGACCACCGGGGAGCTGTTTTTT.

This chain links TRBV19 with TRBJ2-5; D possibly corresponds to TRBD1 (5 bases). The CDR3 is made up of 13 amino acids. Trimming shortened V by 4 bases and J by 5 bases, and 11 bases separated the two germline ends. Germline V gene sequence: CDR1 LNHDA, CDR2 SQIVND (reference sequence). The CDR3 DNA is TGTGCCAGTAGTACCCAGGGTAGCGAGACCCAGTACTTC. It specifies CASSTQGSETQYF.

The chain carries TRBV9 and TRBJ2-5; possibly TRBD1 for D (7 bases). CDR1 is SGDLS, CDR2 YYNGEE, per germline. The germline V and J ends were trimmed by 2 bases and 4 bases, with 15 bases remaining between them. The CDR3 has 15 amino acids. CDR3 nucleotides: TGTGCCAGCAGCGTCGCAGGGGGGCTAGTAGAGACCCAGTACTTC. Its protein is CASSVAGGLVETQYF.

About this clone itself: Within the sample, other DNA sequences also encode this same CDR3. This chain joins TRBV19 and TRBJ1-6, with 11 bases fitting TRBD1. V was pared by 4 bases and J by 6 bases, with 2 bases of the junction left unmatched. This CDR3 contains 15 residues. Germline CDR1 is LNHDA and CDR2 is SQIVND (reference sequence). The CDR3 DNA is TGTGCCAGTAGTACCGGACAGGGGGCTAATTCACCCCTCCACTTT. Its protein is CASSTGQGANSPLHF.

This sequence joins TRBV18 and TRBJ1-1; 7 bases fit TRBD1. This CDR3 is 14 amino acids long. Germline CDR1 KGHSH, CDR2 LQKENI. Germline trimming cut 6 bases from V and 5 bases from J; bases unmatched to any gene: 9. CDR3 protein: CASSPTGLRTEAFF. In nucleotides, the CDR3 is TGTGCCAGCTCGCCGACAGGGTTAAGGACTGAAGCTTTCTTT.

In regard to this clone: The sample has other DNA sequences that encode this CDR3 too. The chain uses TRBV19 and TRBJ2-3, with D possibly TRBD2 on 6 matching bases. The CDR3 has 14 residues. Germline V CDR1 and CDR2: LNHDA, SQIVND (reference sequence). The V end lost 5 bases, the J end lost 0 bases, and 9 bases lay between the germline ends. CDR3 bases: TGTGCCAGTAGTGCCGGGACTAGCACAGATACGCAGTATTTT. Protein: CASSAGTSTDTQYF.

CDR3 sequence (DNA): TGTGCAAGTCGCCTAAGCACGGAGACCCAGTACTTC. Translated, it gives CASRLSTETQYF. This sequence joins TRBV12-2 and TRBJ2-5; the table's D call, TRBD2, has no DNA check behind it. TRBV12-2 is a recognized pseudogene. The CDR3 is made up of 12 amino acids.

The genes are TRBV5-1 and TRBJ2-6; no definite D call. The V gene's germline CDR1 is SGHRS and CDR2 YFSETQ. The CDR3 contains 15 residues. Between the trimmed V and J ends, which lost 2 bases and 0 bases, there was a span of 6 bases. The CDR3 DNA follows: TGCGCCAGCAGCTTTGAGCACTCTGGGGCCAACGTCCTGACTTTC. Protein: CASSFEHSGANVLTF.

The rearrangement joins TRBV18 to TRBJ1-1, with 7 bases identical to TRBD1. CDR1 and CDR2 (germline): KGHSH, LQKENI. This CDR3 is built from 15 residues. V shed 4 bases, J shed 2 bases, and the junction held 7 bases outside the gene matches. CDR3 residues: CASSQNRGGNTEAFF. The DNA of the CDR3 is TGTGCCAGCTCACAAAACAGGGGCGGAAACACTGAAGCTTTCTTT.

V is TRBV7-3 and J is TRBJ1-5; 8 bases are shared with TRBD1. J lost 4 bases, V lost 5 bases, and 13 bases had no gene match. Looked up from germline, CDR1 is SGHTA and CDR2 is FQGTGA. This CDR3 comprises 17 residues. The CDR3 reads CASSQDREEVENQPQHF. CDR3 DNA sequence: TGTGCCAGCAGCCAGGACAGGGAAGAAGTAGAGAATCAGCCCCAGCATTTT.

The rearrangement links TRBV9 to TRBJ2-1; TRBD1 is a possible D gene (6 bases). Germline CDR1 reads SGDLS; CDR2 reads YYNGEE. V shed 3 bases and J shed 6 bases, with 16 bases lying between them. CDR3 size: 15 residues. CDR3 DNA sequence: TGTGCCAGCAGCGAGACCACAGGGTTAGGCAATGAGCAGTTCTTC. Amino acid sequence: CASSETTGLGNEQFF.

Ten or more counts support this clone. The chain links TRBV11-3 to TRBJ2-1; D may be TRBD1 (6 bases). V lost 4 bases to trimming and J lost 9 bases, with 13 bases between them. In germline, CDR1 is SGHNT, CDR2 YENEEA. This CDR3 has 13 amino acids. Here the CDR3 reads CASSSRDKGEQFF. The CDR3 DNA reads as TGTGCCAGCAGCTCTAGGGACAAGGGTGAGCAGTTCTTC.

The chain has TRBV27 and TRBJ2-1; 7 nucleotides agree with TRBD2. The germline V gene has CDR1 MNHEY and CDR2 SMNVEV (reference sequence). The trim removed 6 bases at V and 0 bases at J, leaving 11 bases unmatched. The length of the CDR3 is 17 residues. The CDR3 DNA follows: TGTGCCAGCAGGGGGGACTACCGACCGAGCTCCTACAATGAGCAGTTCTTC. Protein: CASRGDYRPSSYNEQFF.

V is TRBV7-3 and J is TRBJ2-1, with 9 bases fitting TRBD2. Germline V gene data show CDR1 as SGHTA and CDR2 as FQGTGA. The CDR3 loop spans 16 amino acids. Unmatched junction bases numbered 13, after V lost 6 bases and J lost 7 bases. The CDR3 region is CASRPPSGGRGNEQFF. The CDR3 nucleotides read TGTGCCAGCAGACCTCCCAGCGGGGGGAGGGGGAATGAGCAGTTCTTC. Based on the CDR3 plus reference TRBV7-3 and TRBJ2-1, the full variable domain is GAGVSQTPSNKVTEKGKYVELRCDPISGHTALYWYRQSLGQGPEFLIYFQGTGAADDSGLPNDRFFAVRPEGSVSTLKIQRTERGDSAVYLCASRPPSGGRGNEQFFGPGTRLTVL.

This clone appeared a single time. The rearrangement joins TRBV5-1 to TRBJ1-2; D is unclear. Germline values: CDR1 SGHRS, CDR2 YFSETQ. The V end was cut by 0 bases, the J end by 0 bases, with 6 bases between. CDR3 length: 14 amino acids. The CDR3 DNA reads as TGCGCCAGCAGCTTGGACACCACTAACTATGGCTACACCTTC. Translated, it gives CASSLDTTNYGYTF.

This clone has a single count. V gene TRBV28 combines with J gene TRBJ1-1; D is undetermined. The CDR3 sequence is 14 residues long. Looked up from germline, CDR1 is MDHEN and CDR2 is SYDVKM. V dropped 5 bases and J dropped 1 base, with 11 bases sitting between them. For the CDR3, the DNA is TGTGCCAGCAGTCTCACCCAGGAGAACACTGAAGCTTTCTTT. Residues: CASSLTQENTEAFF.

This chain connects TRBV4-3 to TRBJ1-5, with D tentatively TRBD1 (5 bases). V lost 5 bases and J lost 2, with 10 bases in between. The length of the CDR3 is 14 residues. Germline V gene lookup returns CDR1 LGHNA and CDR2 YSLEER. The CDR3 loop reads CASSSRVGNQPQHF. As DNA, the CDR3 is TGCGCCAGCAGCTCCAGGGTCGGCAATCAGCCCCAGCATTTT.